The source of this TCR beta chain is a study of T cell repertoires in cytomegalovirus infection. Overall study results and limits: What dominated the ex vivo response were HLA-C-restricted CMV-specific TCR beta clonotypes.

The CDR3 totals 14 residues. Trimming shortened V by 3 bases and J by 6 bases, and 12 bases separated the two germline ends. Per germline, CDR1 KGHSH and CDR2 LQKENI. This clonotype appeared many times. Antigen unknown. TCRdb re-called the reads with MiXCR, one entry per CDR3 protein. The sample consists of a few hundred thousand distinct CDR3 sequences, 9.1% of them appearing once. The TCR originated in a human donor in good health (CMV status not recorded). Some clones in this sample may be carry-over from other donors' samples. Sequenced sample: PBMCs. The chain carries TRBV18 and TRBJ1-5; no firm D call. The CDR3 region has the DNA TGTGCCAGCTCACCGGCAGGCTCGGGTCAGCCCCAGCATTTT. Protein sequence: CASSPAGSGQPQHF.